A single sample gave rise to the 2 T cell receptor beta chains below, sequenced in a study of cytomegalovirus exposure and HLA in healthy donors. 13 Jbeta primers and 60 Vbeta primers were used for the PCR. Generated by immunoSEQ multiplex PCR, the TCRdb table keeps only in-frame clones and is missing some. Its table lists some 30,000 clones. Specimen: PBMCs. The receptors shown here come from a female donor in good health and CMV-seronegative.

The genes are TRBV7-9 and TRBJ1-2, with TRBD1 matching 9 bases. The junction had 5 bases not matched to a gene; V was cut back by 7 bases and J by 8 bases. This CDR3 is 12 amino acids long. CDR1 SEHNR and CDR2 FQNEAQ come from the germline V gene (reference sequence). CDR3 residues: CASIGTGNGYTF. The CDR3 coding sequence is TGTGCCAGCATCGGGACAGGGAACGGCTACACCTTC.

This chain uses TRBV7-9 with TRBJ1-2, with 10 bases matching TRBD1. CDR1 and CDR2 (germline): SEHNR, FQNEAQ (reference sequence). The CDR3 covers 14 residues. J was trimmed by 7 bases and V by 4 bases; bases with no gene match: 6. CDR3 nucleotides: TGTGCCAGCAGCTCCGACAGGGGGCGCTTTGGCTACACCTTC. Its protein product is CASSSDRGRFGYTF. Full variable domain (outside the CDR3, taken from reference TRBV7-9 and TRBJ1-2): DTGVSQNPRHKITKRGQNVTFRCDPISEHNRLYWYRQTLGQGPEFLTYFQNEAQLEKSRLLSDRFSAERPKGSFSTLEIQRTEQGDSAMYLCASSSDRGRFGYTFGSGTRLTVV.